The entry below describes one TCR beta chain. Germline assignment: CDR1 PRHDT and CDR2 FYEKMQ (reference sequence). The V gene end was trimmed by 5 bases and the J gene end by 1 base; junction bases not matched to a gene: 9. CDR3 size: 16 residues. This entry is derived from a study of cytomegalovirus exposure and HLA in healthy donors. PCR used 60 Vbeta primers and 13 Jbeta primers. Clones were sequenced by immunoSEQ multiplex PCR, and TCRdb holds only the in-frame ones, with some missing. The sample shows about 120,000 clones, 60% to 85% of them seen only once. Material for sequencing was PBMCs. The chain links TRBV13 to TRBJ2-7; the match to TRBD2 covers 9 bases. The TCR originated in a woman aged 30 to 39 in good health and CMV-seropositive. The chain's CDR3 is CASSAEGLASSYEQYF. The CDR3 bases are TGTGCCAGCAGCGCAGAAGGACTAGCGTCTTCCTACGAGCAGTACTTC.